These T cell receptor beta chains were read from a single sample in a study of blood T cell repertoires in COVID-19. Using immunoSEQ multiplex PCR, the repertoire was profiled, and TCRdb retains in-frame clones only, with some absent. Of some 100,000 clones listed, 87% are singletons. Source material: peripheral blood. All receptors come from a human donor in a cohort sampled during active COVID-19. CDR3s include the opening cysteine and the closing phenylalanine or tryptophan. The D gene is left open where the match is weak. Where a row states a size, it is once, few, many or the class of an expanded clone; other rows omit it.

TRBV14	TRBD1	-	TRBJ1-4	TGTGCCAGCAGCCTTCGGACAGGCGCAACTAATGAAAAACTGTTTTTT	CASSLRTGATNEKLFF
TRBV29-1	-	few	TRBJ2-1	TGCAGCGTAAGACGGGGATCCAATGAGCAGTTCTTC	CSVRRGSNEQFF
TRBV7-9	TRBD2	-	TRBJ2-1	TGTGCCAGCAGCTTCCCCAATACTCCGGGACTATCTTACAATGAGCAGTTCTTC	CASSFPNTPGLSYNEQFF
TRBV27	TRBD1	-	TRBJ1-2	TGTGCCAGCAGTTTCTTTACCGGGACAGGGGAGGTTGGCTACACCTTC	CASSFFTGTGEVGYTF
TRBV3-1/TRBV3-2	-	-	TRBJ2-3	TGTGCCAGCAGTCCACGGGGTAGCACAGATACGCAGTATTTT	CASSPRGSTDTQYF
TRBV19	-	-	TRBJ2-7	TGTGCCAGTAGCTCCCGGTTGGAGGAGCAGTACTTC	CASSSRLEEQYF
TRBV11-2	-	-	TRBJ2-1	TGTGCCAGCAGTGATCCGGGGTATCAGTTCTTC	CASSDPGYQFF
TRBV5-1	-	-	TRBJ2-2	TGCGCCAGCAGCTTGGAAACAACAGGGTTCTCTCTGAACACCGGGGAGCTGTTTTTT	CASSLETTGFSLNTGELFF
TRBV27	TRBD1	few	TRBJ2-2	TGTGCCAGCAGTCGCCCCGACAGGGTACGGGTCGGGGAACTGTTTTTT	CASSRPDRVRVGELFF
TRBV4-2	TRBD1	few	TRBJ1-6	TGTGCCAGCAGCCTCTCCGACAGGGGGGACTCACCCCTCCACTTT	CASSLSDRGDSPLHF
TRBV5-1	TRBD1	-	TRBJ1-1	TGCGCCAGCAGCTTGGGCGCAGGGGGCGCGAACACTGAAGCTTTCTTT	CASSLGAGGANTEAFF
TRBV19	TRBD1	-	TRBJ1-5	TGTGCCACCTCACCGGACAGGGGGGTAGAGCCCCAGCATTTT	CATSPDRGVEPQHF
TRBV29-1	TRBD2	-	TRBJ2-3	TGCAGCGCTATGGGACTAGCGTCCCCCACAGATACGCAGTATTTT	CSAMGLASPTDTQYF
TRBV6-6	-	-	TRBJ1-1	TGTGCCAGCAGCAAATTGGACAGTCCTATGAACACTGAAGCTTTCTTT	CASSKLDSPMNTEAFF
TRBV14	-	many	TRBJ1-1	TGTGCCAGCAGCCCAACGTTGGGCACCCCTGAAGCTTTCTTT	CASSPTLGTPEAFF
TRBV19	-	-	TRBJ1-5	TGTGCCAGTACCACCAGCCTCGGGCAGCCCCAGCATTTT	CASTTSLGQPQHF
TRBV19	-	once	TRBJ2-1	TGTGCCAGTAGTATAGGCAGGGGTGAGCAGTTCTTC	CASSIGRGEQFF
TRBV6-5	-	-	TRBJ2-1	TGTGCCAGCAGTTATGGGCTAGCGATCTACAATGAGCAGTTCTTC	CASSYGLAIYNEQFF
TRBV5-4	TRBD2	-	TRBJ2-5	TGTGCCAGCAGCTTTCCGGGAGGGAGGGGAGAGACCCAGTACTTC	CASSFPGGRGETQYF
TRBV15	TRBD1	-	TRBJ1-2	TGTGCCACCAGCAGAGCCCACGGACAGGGGTATGGCTACACCTTC	CATSRAHGQGYGYTF
TRBV5-1	TRBD1	-	TRBJ1-2	TGCGCCAGCAGCTTGGGGACCACAGGGGACTATGGCTACACCTTC	CASSLGTTGDYGYTF
TRBV4-2	-	-	TRBJ1-4	TGTGCCAGCAGCCGGAGCGGGAATAATGAAAAACTGTTTTTT	CASSRSGNNEKLFF
TRBV4-2	-	-	TRBJ1-3	TGTGCCAGCAGCCATGAAAATTCTCAGGGAACTTCTGGAAACACCATATATTTT	CASSHENSQGTSGNTIYF
TRBV19	TRBD1	-	TRBJ1-3	TGTGCCAGTAGGACAGGGAACTCTGGAAACACCATATATTTT	CASRTGNSGNTIYF
TRBV14	-	-	TRBJ2-7	TGTGCCAGCAGCCAAGAAGTTGGACTTACCGGTGGCGAGCAGTACTTC	CASSQEVGLTGGEQYF
TRBV5-5	TRBD2	-	TRBJ2-1	TGTGCCAGCAGCTTGAGGCGGGAGGACTCCTACAATGAGCAGTTCTTC	CASSLRREDSYNEQFF
TRBV6-5	TRBD2	-	TRBJ2-5	TGTGCCAGCAGTTTATCGGGAGGGCCAGAGACCCAGTACTTC	CASSLSGGPETQYF
TRBV2	TRBD1	-	TRBJ2-7	TGTGCCAGCAGAGACAGGGATGTCGGCGAGCAGTACTTC	CASRDRDVGEQYF
TRBV6-5	-	-	TRBJ2-1	TGTGCCAGCACCCGCCTCCAGGAACTGTACAATGAGCAGTTCTTC	CASTRLQELYNEQFF
TRBV19	TRBD1	-	TRBJ1-3	TGTGCCAGTAGTAAACAGGGGGCGGACTCTGGAAACACCATATATTTT	CASSKQGADSGNTIYF
TRBV5-6	-	-	TRBJ1-2	TGTGCCAGCAGCCTGCGGGGGGCGCGTGGCTACACCTTC	CASSLRGARGYTF
TRBV18	-	few	TRBJ2-3	TGTGCCAGCTCACCACCGTTAGGGGACACAGATACGCAGTATTTT	CASSPPLGDTDTQYF
TRBV29-1	TRBD1	-	TRBJ2-7	TGCAGCGTCAAGGGACAGGAGGAGTTGGTGTACGAGCAGTACTTC	CSVKGQEELVYEQYF
TRBV27	-	-	TRBJ1-4	TGTGCCAGCAGCCCTATTGCCCTGCAGCCACTACTTGAAAAACTGTTTTTT	CASSPIALQPLLEKLFF
TRBV5-5	TRBD1	-	TRBJ1-6	TGTGCCAGCAGCACCGGACAGGGGGGTCCCCTTTATAATTCACCCCTCCACTTT	CASSTGQGGPLYNSPLHF
TRBV28	-	-	TRBJ2-2	TGTGCCAGCAGTTTGAACAGGGCAACCGGGGAGCTGTTTTTT	CASSLNRATGELFF
TRBV7-6	-	-	TRBJ2-5	TGTGCCAGCAGCCCTTCGGGGAGAGGGGAGACCCAGTACTTC	CASSPSGRGETQYF
TRBV7-9	-	-	TRBJ2-6	TGTGCCAGCCAACAGGGCTCTGGGGCCAACGTCCTGACTTTC	CASQQGSGANVLTF
TRBV7-2	-	-	TRBJ2-1	TGTGCCAGCAGCTTAAGCTGGGGAGTTTACAATGAGCAGTTCTTC	CASSLSWGVYNEQFF
TRBV12-3/TRBV12-4	TRBD1	-	TRBJ1-2	TGTGCCAGCACCCAGACAGGGTTAGGCTACACCTTC	CASTQTGLGYTF
TRBV5-7	TRBD1	once	TRBJ1-2	TGTGCCAGCAGAGACAGGGATGGCTACACCTTC	CASRDRDGYTF
TRBV5-6	TRBD1	-	TRBJ1-2	TGTGCCAGCAGCTTTGTTTTGGCCACAGGGGGCAGCGTAGAGAATGGCTACACCTTC	CASSFVLATGGSVENGYTF
TRBV11-3	-	-	TRBJ2-1	TGTGCCAGCAGCGCGACTAGTCACCACAATGAGCAGTTCTTC	CASSATSHHNEQFF
TRBV7-2	TRBD2	-	TRBJ2-2	TGTGCCAGCAGCGCCCGTCGGGCGGGAGTGGTCGGGGAGCTGTTTTTT	CASSARRAGVVGELFF
TRBV29-1	TRBD2	once	TRBJ2-2	TGCAGCGTTGTCGGGCTAGCGGGAGCCGGGGAGCTGTTTTTT	CSVVGLAGAGELFF
TRBV7-3	-	-	TRBJ2-1	TGTGCCAGCAGCTCCCCCAGTTCTTACAATGAGCAGTTCTTC	CASSSPSSYNEQFF
TRBV6-6	TRBD1	-	TRBJ2-7	TGTGCCAGCAGTTATGGGACAGGGGGCTACGAGCAGTACTTC	CASSYGTGGYEQYF
TRBV27	-	-	TRBJ1-5	TGTGCCAGCCGTCCCCCGGGTGCGGCTCAGCCCCAGCATTTT	CASRPPGAAQPQHF
TRBV19	TRBD2	-	TRBJ2-4	TGTGCCAGTAGTATCCAATTTGCAGCGGGAGGGCCTAAAAACATTCAGTACTTC	CASSIQFAAGGPKNIQYF
TRBV6-2/TRBV6-3	-	-	TRBJ2-5	TGTGCCAGCAGTTCCATCCCCGGAGAGACCCAGTACTTC	CASSSIPGETQYF
TRBV27	TRBD2	once	TRBJ2-5	TGTGCCAGCTGGGGACTAGCGGGGGGTCTAGGGACCCAGTACTTC	CASWGLAGGLGTQYF
TRBV10-2	-	-	TRBJ2-7	TGCGCCAGCAGTGAGTCACCGCGGTTCGCCTACGAGCAGTACTTC	CASSESPRFAYEQYF
TRBV29-1	-	-	TRBJ2-3	TGCAGCGTTAGGCGGGATCCTTCAGATACGCAGTATTTT	CSVRRDPSDTQYF
TRBV24-1	TRBD1	-	TRBJ2-7	TGTGCCACCAGTGTCGGGACAGGGGGCCACGAGCAGTACTTC	CATSVGTGGHEQYF
TRBV28	TRBD1	-	TRBJ1-2	TGTGCCAGCAGTTTAGTCAGGGGGGTCTATGGCTACACCTTC	CASSLVRGVYGYTF